Each of the 17 T cell receptor beta chains below was sequenced from the same sample in a study of control samples from healthy donors and cancer patients (dated by TCRdb to 2018 to 2021). The library was prepared using the immunoSEQ multiplex PCR assay. This is the immuneACCESS table as TCRdb keeps it, with only in-frame sequences that have V and J called. A part of the clones is gone; compared with another copy, unresolved V genes explain less than half, and the rest is unexplained. The sample table holds 200,000 or so clones, of which 85% to 95% were seen once. Roughly 1.6% of the sample goes to the ten largest clones. Sequenced sample: blood. Receptor source: a man aged 45 to 65 in good health.

The V call is TRBV3-1 (or the pseudogene TRBV3-2), the J call TRBJ1-3; possible D gene TRBD1, 6 bases. Trimming shortened V by 6 bases and J by 1 base, and 13 bases separated the two germline ends. The CDR3 spans 15 residues. Germline CDR1 is LGHDT and CDR2 is YNNKEL (reference sequence). DNA for the CDR3: TGTGCCAGCAGGGGAGGGGGGGAGTCTGGAAACACCATATATTTT. Translated, it gives CASRGGGESGNTIYF.

J is TRBJ1-2 and V is TRBV5-6, with D perhaps matching TRBD1 (6 bases). This CDR3 has 14 residues. Germline values: CDR1 SGHDT, CDR2 YYEEEE. V was clipped by 5 bases and J by 3 bases, with 14 bases between them. CDR3: CASRRGARDYGYTF. The DNA of the CDR3 is TGTGCCAGCAGGCGGGGGGCTAGGGACTATGGCTACACCTTC.

This chain joins TRBV2 and TRBJ1-4; 7 bases agree with TRBD1. Per germline, CDR1 SNHLY and CDR2 FYNNEI. This CDR3 spans 14 amino acids. V lost 7 bases to trimming and J lost 8 bases; unmatched junction nucleotides: 10. Written as DNA, the CDR3 is TGTGCCAGCATCCTCAGGGGGATTGGGGAAAAACTGTTTTTT. Protein sequence: CASILRGIGEKLFF.

The chain carries TRBV2 and TRBJ1-2, with TRBD1 matching over 8 bases. In germline, CDR1 is SNHLY, CDR2 FYNNEI. This CDR3 is 16 amino acids long. The V and J ends lost 5 bases and 3 bases, in that order; junction bases with no gene match: 11. The CDR3 loop is CASSRQGRGGYYGYTF. CDR3 coding DNA: TGTGCCAGCAGTCGACAGGGGCGGGGAGGATACTATGGCTACACCTTC.

The V call is TRBV5-1, the J call TRBJ2-7, with D maybe TRBD1 (5 bases). The V and J ends lost 0 bases and 3 bases respectively, with 10 bases between them. CDR3 length equals 14 residues. Per germline, CDR1 SGHRS and CDR2 YFSETQ. Here the CDR3 DNA reads TGCGCCAGCAGCTTGGCGGCAGGACACTACGAGCAGTACGTC. Its translation: CASSLAAGHYEQYV.

The chain employs TRBV29-1 and TRBJ1-1; 8 bases match TRBD1. CDR1 and CDR2 (germline): SQVTM, ANQGSEA. V dropped 0 bases and J dropped 5; count of bases not matched to a gene: 5. The length of the CDR3 is 14 residues. Here the CDR3 DNA reads TGCAGCGTTGAAGATGGGACAGGTGGAACTGAAGCTTTCTTT. Translated, it gives CSVEDGTGGTEAFF.

The J gene is TRBJ1-6, the V gene TRBV3-1 (or the pseudogene TRBV3-2); D remains ambiguous. Germline-derived CDR1 and CDR2 are LGHDT and YNNKEL (reference sequence). The germline V and J ends were trimmed by 2 bases and 7 bases, with 6 bases remaining between them. This CDR3 region has 13 residues. CDR3 loop: CASSQSENSPLHF. CDR3 sequence (DNA): TGTGCCAGCAGCCAATCGGAAAATTCACCCCTCCACTTT.

The chain is built from TRBV5-6 and TRBJ1-1; D unresolved. Deletions cut 3 bases from V and 4 bases from J, with 22 bases between. Germline CDR1 is SGHDT and CDR2 is YYEEEE. There are 17 residues in the CDR3. CDR3 nucleotides: TGTGCCAGCAGCTATATGGTCTCTAGGGTCGGCAGCACTGAAGCTTTCTTT. Translated, it gives CASSYMVSRVGSTEAFF.

The chain is built from TRBV3-1 (or the pseudogene TRBV3-2) and TRBJ1-1; D ambiguous. The CDR3 runs to 13 residues. V gave up 8 bases and J gave up 7 bases, with 17 bases separating them. Germline CDR1 and CDR2: LGHDT and YNNKEL (reference sequence). The CDR3 coding sequence is TGTGCCAGCCCCCCTCCGAAAAGCGTTGAAGCTTTCTTT. It specifies CASPPPKSVEAFF.

The V gene is TRBV18, the J gene TRBJ1-5; D gene uncertain. This CDR3 comprises 15 residues. Between the trimmed V and J ends, which lost 2 bases and 7 bases, there was a span of 15 bases. Per the germline V gene, CDR1 is KGHSH and CDR2 is LQKENI. CDR3 protein: CASSPLAGPRQPQHF. The CDR3 bases are TGTGCCAGCTCACCATTGGCGGGCCCTCGACAGCCCCAGCATTTT. The complete variable domain, with remaining parts taken from reference TRBV18 and TRBJ1-5, reads NAGVMQNPRHLVRRRGQEARLRCSPMKGHSHVYWYRQLPEEGLKFMVYLQKENIIDESGMPKERFSAEFPKEGPSILRIQQVVRGDSAAYFCASSPLAGPRQPQHFGDGTRLSIL.

CDR3 DNA sequence: TGCGCCAGCGGCCAGGGAAGGGAGACCCAGTACTTC. This gives the protein CASGQGRETQYF. The chain has TRBV5-1 and TRBJ2-5, with D maybe TRBD1 (5 bases). Trimming took off 7 bases at V and 5 bases at J, with 12 bases between the two ends. The CDR3 runs to 12 residues. Germline assignment: CDR1 SGHRS and CDR2 YFSETQ.

The V call is TRBV7-3, the J call TRBJ1-1; unclear D gene. V lost 0 bases, J lost 4 bases, and 9 bases lay in between. This CDR3 is 14 amino acids long. Germline CDR1 SGHTA, CDR2 FQGTGA. CDR3 amino acids: CASSLTGFGTEAFF. CDR3 coding DNA: TGTGCCAGCAGCTTAACGGGGTTCGGCACTGAAGCTTTCTTT. Based on the CDR3 plus reference TRBV7-3 and TRBJ1-1, the full variable domain is GAGVSQTPSNKVTEKGKYVELRCDPISGHTALYWYRQSLGQGPEFLIYFQGTGAADDSGLPNDRFFAVRPEGSVSTLKIQRTERGDSAVYLCASSLTGFGTEAFFGQGTRLTVV.

This chain connects TRBV11-2 to TRBJ2-3; D gene ambiguous. V lost 5 bases to trimming and J lost 4 bases, with 7 bases between them. Germline V gene sequence: CDR1 SGHAT, CDR2 FQNNGV. The length of the CDR3 is 12 residues. The CDR3 loop reads CASSPSADTQYF. The DNA for the CDR3 is TGTGCCAGCAGCCCTAGTGCAGATACGCAGTATTTT.

This chain links TRBV11-2 with TRBJ1-2; no definite D call. Trimming took 1 base from V and 4 from J, leaving 4 bases between them. CDR3 size: 12 residues. Germline CDR1 reads SGHAT; CDR2 reads FQNNGV. CDR3 sequence (DNA): TGTGCCAGCAGCTTAGCCAGCTATGGCTACACCTTC. Its translation is CASSLASYGYTF.

This chain joins TRBV28 and TRBJ1-6, with 8 positions matching TRBD1. This CDR3 is 16 amino acids long. Trimming at V came to 6 bases and at J to 0 bases, leaving 4 bases not matched to a gene. The germline CDR1 and CDR2 sequences are MDHEN and SYDVKM. Here the CDR3 DNA reads TGTGCCAGCAGCCGGACAGGGAGCTCCTATAATTCACCCCTCCACTTT. This gives the protein CASSRTGSSYNSPLHF. Full variable domain (rest looked up from reference TRBV28 and TRBJ1-6): DVKVTQSSRYLVKRTGEKVFLECVQDMDHENMFWYRQDPGLGLRLIYFSYDVKMKEKGDIPEGYSVSREKKERFSLILESASTNQTSMYLCASSRTGSSYNSPLHFGNGTRLTVT.

The rearrangement joins TRBV19 to TRBJ1-2, with D perhaps matching TRBD1 (6 bases). Trimming stripped 4 bases from V and 5 bases from J, with 20 bases between. Germline CDR1 reads LNHDA; CDR2 reads SQIVND (reference sequence). CDR3 length: 16 amino acids. The CDR3 nucleotides are TGTGCCAGTAGTACGAATATAGGGGGGGCGCGGTATGGCTACACCTTC. Amino acid sequence: CASSTNIGGARYGYTF.

The chain combines TRBV5-4 with TRBJ2-7; TRBD1 is a possible D gene (5 bases). Trimming removed 0 bases from V and 8 bases from J, with 15 bases in between. The CDR3 has 14 amino acids. Per germline, CDR1 SGHNT and CDR2 YYREEE (reference sequence). The CDR3 DNA reads as TGTGCCAGCAGCTTGGTAGGGGCCCTCGAACAGCAGTACTTC. Its protein is CASSLVGALEQQYF.